In this sample, the clone carrying this T cell receptor beta chain turned up a few times. The antigen is not known. The V gene's germline CDR1 is SGDLS and CDR2 YYNGEE. The CDR3 contains 16 residues. Trimming cost V 0 bases and J 2 bases, with 12 bases left between them. These data are taken from a study of T cells in Graves' hyperthyroidism and ophthalmopathy. Reasons for excluding patients were uncontrolled infection, other autoimmune disease, pregnancy or lactation. Authors of the study amplified TCR beta CDR3 regions from RNA transcripts. First-round RT-PCR with HTBI primers amplified the TCR CDR3 region. TCRdb processed the multiplex PCR reads anew with MiXCR; each CDR3 protein has one entry. The sample lists roughly 250,000 distinct CDR3 sequences, about 20% seen once, with approximately 60% in the top ten. Study conclusions and caveats: Blood also contained most expanded thyroid clonotypes above 0.001.

The chain joins TRBV9 to TRBJ2-1; D not resolved. The sequencing input was blood. The TCR was taken from a man aged 25 to 40 with Graves' ophthalmopathy. The DNA of the CDR3 is TGTGCCAGCAGCGTAGGAATGGATTCGGCCTACAATGAGCAGTTCTTC. This codes for CASSVGMDSAYNEQFF.